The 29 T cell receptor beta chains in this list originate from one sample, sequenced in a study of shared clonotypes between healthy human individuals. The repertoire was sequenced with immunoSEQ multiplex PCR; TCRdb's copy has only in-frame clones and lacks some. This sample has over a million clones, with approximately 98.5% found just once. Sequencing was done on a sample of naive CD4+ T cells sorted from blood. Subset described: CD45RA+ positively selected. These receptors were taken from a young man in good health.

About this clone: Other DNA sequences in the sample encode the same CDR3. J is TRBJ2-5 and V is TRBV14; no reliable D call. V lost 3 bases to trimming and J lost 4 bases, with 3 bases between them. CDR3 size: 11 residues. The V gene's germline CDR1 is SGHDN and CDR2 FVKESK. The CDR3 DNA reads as TGTGCCAGCAGCCAGACAGAGACCCAGTACTTC. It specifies CASSQTETQYF.

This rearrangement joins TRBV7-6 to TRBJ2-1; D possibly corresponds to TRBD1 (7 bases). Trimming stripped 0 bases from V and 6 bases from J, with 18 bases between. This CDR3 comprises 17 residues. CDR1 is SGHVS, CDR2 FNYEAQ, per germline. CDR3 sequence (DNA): TGTGCCAGCAGCTTAGCGCGGGACAGCCTGACTAGCAATGAGCAGTTCTTC. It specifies CASSLARDSLTSNEQFF.

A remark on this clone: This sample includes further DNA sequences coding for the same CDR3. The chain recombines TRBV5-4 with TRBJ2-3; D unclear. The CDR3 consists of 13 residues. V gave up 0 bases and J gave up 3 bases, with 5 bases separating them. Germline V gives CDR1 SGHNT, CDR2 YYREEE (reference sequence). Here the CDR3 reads CASSLVRTDTQYF. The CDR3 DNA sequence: TGTGCCAGCAGCTTGGTAAGAACAGATACGCAGTATTTT.

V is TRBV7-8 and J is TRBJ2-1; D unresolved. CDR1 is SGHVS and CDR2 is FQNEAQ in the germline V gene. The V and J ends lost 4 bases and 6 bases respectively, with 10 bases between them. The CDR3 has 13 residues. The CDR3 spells CASSSTPGNEQFF. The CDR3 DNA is TGTGCCAGCAGCTCGACTCCGGGCAATGAGCAGTTCTTC.

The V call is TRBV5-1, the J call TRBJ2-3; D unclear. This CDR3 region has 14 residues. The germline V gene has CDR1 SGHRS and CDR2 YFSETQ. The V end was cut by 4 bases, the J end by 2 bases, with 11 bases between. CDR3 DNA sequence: TGCGCCAGCAGCCCGACTCCCCTCACAGATACGCAGTATTTT. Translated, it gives CASSPTPLTDTQYF. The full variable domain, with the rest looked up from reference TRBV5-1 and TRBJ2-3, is KAGVTQTPRYLIKTRGQQVTLSCSPISGHRSVSWYQQTPGQGLQFLFEYFSETQRNKGNFPGRFSGRQFSNSRSEMNVSTLELGDSALYLCASSPTPLTDTQYFGPGTRLTVL.

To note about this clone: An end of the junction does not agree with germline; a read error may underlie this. CDR3: CASSIGADPADF. Here the CDR3 DNA reads TGTGCCAGTAGTATTGGTGCGGACCCGGCGGACTTC. The chain couples TRBV19 to TRBJ2-4; D is uncertain. The V gene's germline CDR1 is LNHDA and CDR2 SQIVND (reference sequence). This CDR3 comprises 12 residues.

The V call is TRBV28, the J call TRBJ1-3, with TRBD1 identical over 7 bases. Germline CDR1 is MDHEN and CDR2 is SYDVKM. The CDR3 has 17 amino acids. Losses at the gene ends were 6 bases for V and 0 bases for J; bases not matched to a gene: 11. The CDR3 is CASSPQTGLNSGNTIYF. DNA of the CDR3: TGTGCCAGCAGCCCACAGACAGGGCTCAACTCTGGAAACACCATATATTTT.

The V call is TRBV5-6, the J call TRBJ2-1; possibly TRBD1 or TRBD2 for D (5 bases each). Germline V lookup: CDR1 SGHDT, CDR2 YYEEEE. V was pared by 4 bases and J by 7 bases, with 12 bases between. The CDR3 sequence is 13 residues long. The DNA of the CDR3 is TGTGCCAGCAGCGGGGACCAGAGGAATGAGCAGTTCTTC. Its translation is CASSGDQRNEQFF.

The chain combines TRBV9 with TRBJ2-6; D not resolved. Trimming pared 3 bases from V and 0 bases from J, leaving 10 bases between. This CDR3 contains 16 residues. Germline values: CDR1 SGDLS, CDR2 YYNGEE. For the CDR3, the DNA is TGTGCCAGCAGCGAAGGAGACGGCTCTGGGGCCAACGTCCTGACTTTC. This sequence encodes CASSEGDGSGANVLTF.

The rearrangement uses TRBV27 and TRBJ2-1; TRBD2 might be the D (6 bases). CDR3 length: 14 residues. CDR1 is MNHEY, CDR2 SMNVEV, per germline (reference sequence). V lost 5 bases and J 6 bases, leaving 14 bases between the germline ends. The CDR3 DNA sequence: TGTGCCAGCAGTCGGGACTCCAGACCCAATGAGCAGTTCTTC. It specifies CASSRDSRPNEQFF.

The CDR3 DNA follows: TGTGCCAGCAGCTTAGTCCGGGACGTTGGACAGCCCCAGCATTTT. The encoded protein is CASSLVRDVGQPQHF. The rearrangement uses TRBV7-2 and TRBJ1-5; possible D gene TRBD1, 5 bases. The germline V gene has CDR1 SGHTA and CDR2 FQGNSA. Trimming took off 1 base at V and 7 bases at J, with 14 bases between the two ends. This CDR3 spans 15 amino acids. The full variable domain, its missing parts supplied by reference TRBV7-2 and TRBJ1-5, is GAGVSQSPSNKVTEKGKDVELRCDPISGHTALYWYRQSLGQGLEFLIYFQGNSAPDKSGLPSDRFSAERTGGSVSTLTIQRTQQEDSAVYLCASSLVRDVGQPQHFGDGTRLSIL.

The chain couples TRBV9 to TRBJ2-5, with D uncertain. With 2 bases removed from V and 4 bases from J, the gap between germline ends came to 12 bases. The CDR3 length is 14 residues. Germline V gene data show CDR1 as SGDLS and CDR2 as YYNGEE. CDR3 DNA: TGTGCCAGCAGCGTGTCCAGCCATCGAGAGACCCAGTACTTC. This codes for CASSVSSHRETQYF.

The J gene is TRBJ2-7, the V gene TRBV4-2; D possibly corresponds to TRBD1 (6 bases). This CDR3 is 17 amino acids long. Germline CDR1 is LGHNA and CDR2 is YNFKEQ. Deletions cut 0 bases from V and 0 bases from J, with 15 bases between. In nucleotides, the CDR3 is TGTGCCAGCAGCCAAGACGGAAGACAGGCCCTCTCCTACGAGCAGTACTTC. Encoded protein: CASSQDGRQALSYEQYF.

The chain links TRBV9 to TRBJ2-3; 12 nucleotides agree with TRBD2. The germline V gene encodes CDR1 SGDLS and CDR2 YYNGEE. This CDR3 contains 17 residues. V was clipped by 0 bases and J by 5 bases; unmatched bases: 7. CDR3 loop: CASSVALAGGPGDTQYF. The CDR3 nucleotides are TGTGCCAGCAGCGTAGCCCTAGCGGGAGGGCCCGGAGATACGCAGTATTTT.

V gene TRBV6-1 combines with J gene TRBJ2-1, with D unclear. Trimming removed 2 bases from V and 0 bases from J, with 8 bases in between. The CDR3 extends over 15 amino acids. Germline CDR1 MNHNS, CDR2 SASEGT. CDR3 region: CASSEQTSSYNEQFF. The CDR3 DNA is TGTGCCAGCAGTGAACAGACGAGCTCCTACAATGAGCAGTTCTTC.

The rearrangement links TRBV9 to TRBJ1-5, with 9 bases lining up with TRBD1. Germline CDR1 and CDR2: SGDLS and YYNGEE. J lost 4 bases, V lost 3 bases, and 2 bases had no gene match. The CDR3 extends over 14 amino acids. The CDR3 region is CASSGTGENQPQHF. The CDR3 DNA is TGTGCCAGCAGCGGGACAGGGGAAAATCAGCCCCAGCATTTT.

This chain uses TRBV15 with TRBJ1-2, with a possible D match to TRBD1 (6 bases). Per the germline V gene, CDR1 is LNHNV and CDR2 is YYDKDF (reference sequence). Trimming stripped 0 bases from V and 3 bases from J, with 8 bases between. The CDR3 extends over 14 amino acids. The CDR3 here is CATSRERTDYGYTF. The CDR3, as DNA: TGTGCCACCAGCAGAGAAAGGACAGACTATGGCTACACCTTC.

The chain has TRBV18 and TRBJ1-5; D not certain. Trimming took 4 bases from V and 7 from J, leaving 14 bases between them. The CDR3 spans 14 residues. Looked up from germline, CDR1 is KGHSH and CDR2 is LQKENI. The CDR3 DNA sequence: TGTGCCAGCTCACGCGACATGGTGGGCCAGCCCCAGCATTTT. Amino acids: CASSRDMVGQPQHF.

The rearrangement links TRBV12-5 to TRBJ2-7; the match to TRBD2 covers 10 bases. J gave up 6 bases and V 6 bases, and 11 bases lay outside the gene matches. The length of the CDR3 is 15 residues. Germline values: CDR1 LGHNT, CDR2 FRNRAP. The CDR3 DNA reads TGTGCTAGTGGCCGCTCTAGCGGGAGTGGTATCGAGCAGTACTTC. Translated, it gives CASGRSSGSGIEQYF. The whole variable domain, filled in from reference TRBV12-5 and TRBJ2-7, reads DARVTQTPRHKVTEMGQEVTMRCQPILGHNTVFWYRQTMMQGLELLAYFRNRAPLDDSGMPKDRFSAEMPDATLATLKIQPSEPRDSAVYFCASGRSSGSGIEQYFGPGTRLTVT.

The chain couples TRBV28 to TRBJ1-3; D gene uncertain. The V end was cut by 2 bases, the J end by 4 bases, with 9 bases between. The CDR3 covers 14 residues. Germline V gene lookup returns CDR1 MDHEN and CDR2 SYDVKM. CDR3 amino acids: CASSLPGMGNTIYF. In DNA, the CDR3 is TGTGCCAGCAGTTTACCGGGAATGGGAAACACCATATATTTT.

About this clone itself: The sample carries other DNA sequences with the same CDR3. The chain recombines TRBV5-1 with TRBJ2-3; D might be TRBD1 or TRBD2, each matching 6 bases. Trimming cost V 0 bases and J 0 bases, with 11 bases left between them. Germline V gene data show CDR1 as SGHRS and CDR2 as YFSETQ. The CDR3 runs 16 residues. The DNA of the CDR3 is TGCGCCAGCAGCTTGGGTGGGGGGCTGAGCACAGATACGCAGTATTTT. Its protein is CASSLGGGLSTDTQYF.

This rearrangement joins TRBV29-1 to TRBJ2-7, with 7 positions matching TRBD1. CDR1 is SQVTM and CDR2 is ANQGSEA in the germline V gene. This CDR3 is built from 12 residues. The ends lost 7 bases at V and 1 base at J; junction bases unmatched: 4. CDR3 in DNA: TGCAGCGCCTCGGACAGGTCCTACGAGCAGTACTTC. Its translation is CSASDRSYEQYF.

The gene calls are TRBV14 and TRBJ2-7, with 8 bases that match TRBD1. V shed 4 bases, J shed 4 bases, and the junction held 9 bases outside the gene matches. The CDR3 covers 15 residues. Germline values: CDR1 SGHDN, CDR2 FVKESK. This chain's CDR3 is CASSLVRTGTYEQYF. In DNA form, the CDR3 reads TGTGCCAGCAGCCTGGTGAGGACAGGGACGTACGAGCAGTACTTC. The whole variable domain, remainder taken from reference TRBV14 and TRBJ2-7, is EAGVTQFPSHSVIEKGQTVTLRCDPISGHDNLYWYRRVMGKEIKFLLHFVKESKQDESGMPNNRFLAERTGGTYSTLKVQPAELEDSGVYFCASSLVRTGTYEQYFGPGTRLTVT.

The CDR3 DNA is TGTGCCAGCAGTAAAGGGGGCAGGTTCGCCCTGAACACTGAAGCTTTCTTT. It yields the protein CASSKGGRFALNTEAFF. The V gene is TRBV28, the J gene TRBJ1-1, with 7 bases lining up with TRBD1. Losses at the gene ends were 5 bases for V and 0 bases for J; bases not matched to a gene: 12. Germline V gene sequence: CDR1 MDHEN, CDR2 SYDVKM. This CDR3 region has 17 residues.

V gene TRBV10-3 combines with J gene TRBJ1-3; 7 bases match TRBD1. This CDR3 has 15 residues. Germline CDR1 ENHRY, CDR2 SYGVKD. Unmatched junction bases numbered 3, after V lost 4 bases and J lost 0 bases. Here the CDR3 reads CAISAGTASGNTIYF. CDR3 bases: TGTGCCATCAGTGCCGGGACAGCCTCTGGAAACACCATATATTTT.

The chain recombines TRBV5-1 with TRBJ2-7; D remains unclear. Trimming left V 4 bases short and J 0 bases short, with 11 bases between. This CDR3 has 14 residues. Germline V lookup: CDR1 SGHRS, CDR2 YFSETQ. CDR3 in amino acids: CASSEPASSYEQYF. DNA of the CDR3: TGCGCCAGCAGCGAGCCGGCTTCCTCCTACGAGCAGTACTTC.

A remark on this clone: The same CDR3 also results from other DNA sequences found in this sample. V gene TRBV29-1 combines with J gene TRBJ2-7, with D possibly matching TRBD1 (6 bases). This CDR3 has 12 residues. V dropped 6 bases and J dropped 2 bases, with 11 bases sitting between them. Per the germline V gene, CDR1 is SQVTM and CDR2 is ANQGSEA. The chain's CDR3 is CSVETGAYEQYF. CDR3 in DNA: TGCAGCGTCGAGACAGGAGCCTACGAGCAGTACTTC.

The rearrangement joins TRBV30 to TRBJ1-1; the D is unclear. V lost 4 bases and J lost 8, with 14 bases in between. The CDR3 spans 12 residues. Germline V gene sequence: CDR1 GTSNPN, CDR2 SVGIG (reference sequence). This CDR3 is CAWTNDPAEAFF. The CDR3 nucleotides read TGTGCCTGGACAAATGATCCGGCGGAAGCTTTCTTT.

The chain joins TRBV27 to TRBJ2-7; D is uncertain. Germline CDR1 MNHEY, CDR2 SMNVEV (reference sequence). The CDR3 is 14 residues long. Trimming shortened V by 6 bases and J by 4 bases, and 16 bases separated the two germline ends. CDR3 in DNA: TGTGCCAGCAGCCTGGCAGGCGCCCAATACGAGCAGTACTTC. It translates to CASSLAGAQYEQYF.